The rows below give T cell receptor beta chains drawn from one sample of a study of Graves' ophthalmopathy and Graves' hyperthyroidism. MiXCR, applied by TCRdb to the multiplex PCR reads, yields one record per CDR3 protein. Here the sample spans about 390,000 distinct CDR3 sequences, roughly 15% being singletons. Material for sequencing was peripheral blood. The origin of the receptors is a woman under 30 with stable Graves' hyperthyroidism. CDR3s include the opening cysteine and the closing phenylalanine or tryptophan. A D gene is named only where the DNA matches it firmly. Expanded clones get a size class; other rows say once, few or many, or leave the size out.

D,size,V,J,CDR3,DNA
.,few,TRBV7-2,TRBJ1-5,CASSLRLADRQPQHF,TGTGCCAGCAGCTTAAGACTAGCGGACAGACAGCCCCAGCATTTT
.,many,TRBV20-1,TRBJ1-1,CSARPPQGEGTEAFF,TGCAGTGCTAGACCCCCTCAAGGGGAGGGCACTGAAGCTTTCTTT
.,few,TRBV4-1,TRBJ1-2,CASSQDQGAGGYTF,TGCGCCAGCAGCCAAGATCAAGGGGCAGGTGGCTACACCTTC
.,many,TRBV6-5,TRBJ1-1,CASSYFPNTEAFF,TGTGCCAGCAGTTACTTTCCGAACACTGAAGCTTTCTTT
.,few,TRBV7-3,TRBJ2-2,CASSLIALGELFF,TGTGCCAGCAGCTTAATTGCTCTCGGGGAGCTGTTTTTT
.,.,TRBV28,TRBJ1-1,CASTGFTEAFF,TGTGCCAGCACGGGGTTCACTGAAGCTTTCTTT
TRBD2,few,TRBV9,TRBJ2-5,CASSVGSTGGETQYF,TGTGCCAGCAGCGTAGGCTCTACGGGGGGGGAGACCCAGTACTTC
.,many,TRBV2,TRBJ1-1,CASITGRMNTEAFF,TGTGCCAGCATTACGGGGCGGATGAACACTGAAGCTTTCTTT
.,many,TRBV20-1,TRBJ1-2,CSARDEGRVSYGYTF,TGCAGTGCTAGAGATGAGGGGCGGGTCAGCTATGGCTACACCTTC
.,few,TRBV2,TRBJ2-2,CASSDSGSGELFF,TGTGCCAGCAGTGATTCGGGGTCCGGGGAGCTGTTTTTT
.,.,TRBV7-2,TRBJ1-2,CASSFFQTANYGYTF,TGTGCCAGCAGTTTTTTCCAGACCGCTAACTATGGCTACACCTTC
.,.,TRBV7-8,TRBJ1-5,CASSVIDGYSNQPQHF,TGTGCCAGCAGCGTAATAGACGGTTATAGCAATCAGCCCCAGCATTTT
.,many,TRBV7-6,TRBJ1-6,CASSPQAGAGSPLHF,TGTGCCAGCAGCCCCCAAGCTGGCGCGGGTTCACCCCTCCACTTT
.,few,TRBV3-1,TRBJ1-3,CASSLGLTSGNTIYF,TGTGCCAGCAGCCTGGGACTGACCTCTGGAAACACCATATATTTT
.,many,TRBV7-8,TRBJ1-1,CASRAGDTEAFF,TGTGCCAGCAGGGCCGGGGACACTGAAGCTTTCTTT
.,few,TRBV19,TRBJ1-3,CASIRWSSGNTIYF,TGTGCCAGTATACGATGGAGCTCTGGAAACACCATATATTTT
.,many,TRBV12-3/TRBV12-4,TRBJ1-1,CASTSGQGYTEAFF,TGTGCCAGCACCTCAGGGCAGGGCTACACTGAAGCTTTCTTT
TRBD1,many,TRBV11-1,TRBJ2-7,CASSADIGQGAQVQYF,TGTGCCAGCAGCGCCGATATAGGACAGGGGGCGCAGGTGCAGTACTTC
TRBD1,many,TRBV15,TRBJ1-5,CATSSDYRGNQPQHF,TGTGCCACCAGCAGTGATTACAGGGGAAATCAGCCCCAGCATTTT
TRBD1,many,TRBV2,TRBJ1-5,CASSGTGAINQPQHF,TGTGCCAGCAGCGGGACAGGGGCTATCAATCAGCCCCAGCATTTT
.,many,TRBV24-1,TRBJ1-5,CATSGGVSNQPQHF,TGTGCCACCAGTGGGGGAGTAAGCAATCAGCCCCAGCATTTT
.,many,TRBV27,TRBJ1-6,CASSFEGRSSYNSPLHF,TGTGCCAGCAGTTTCGAGGGGCGGAGCTCCTATAATTCACCCCTCCACTTT
.,many,TRBV6-1,TRBJ1-1,CASRDIAMNTEAFF,TGTGCCAGCCGGGACATCGCTATGAACACTGAAGCTTTCTTT
.,many,TRBV10-1,TRBJ1-5,CARGGQNRNQPQHF,TGCGCCAGAGGAGGACAGAACCGCAATCAGCCCCAGCATTTT
TRBD2,many,TRBV7-6,TRBJ2-7,CASSLFSGGTYEQYF,TGTGCCAGCAGCTTATTCAGCGGGGGGACCTACGAGCAGTACTTC
TRBD2,.,TRBV5-1,TRBJ2-7,CASSVGLASFGYEQYF,TGCGCCAGCAGCGTGGGACTAGCCAGCTTCGGGTACGAGCAGTACTTC